This T cell receptor (beta chain) came from a study of blood T cell repertoires in COVID-19. Turning to the study itself: The United States, Italy and Spain supplied acute and convalescent COVID-19 samples. Sample material is recorded as cDNA or gDNA derived from T cells, B-cell-depleted T cells, or PBMCs.

CDR1 and CDR2 from the germline V gene are MNHEY and SVGEGT. V was shortened by 2 bases and J by 1 base, with 11 bases between the two germline ends. CDR3 length: 15 amino acids. Under the authors' procedure: Amplification of reference gene primers provided the estimated nucleated cell counts. The protocol was immunoSEQ multiplex PCR, while the TCRdb copy is restricted to in-frame clones and leaves out a portion. Clone size and the V and J calls come from that table; the DNA yielded D and trimming. The sample gives about 50,000 clones, 79% of which show up once; roughly 25% is in the top ten. The sequenced material came from peripheral blood. The chain carries TRBV6-2 or TRBV6-3 and TRBJ1-2; D unresolved. The TCR comes from a man in his 70s with acute or convalescent COVID-19. CDR3 DNA: TGTGCCAGCAGTTACCAAGGGAGACTTAACTATGGCTACACCTTC. Translated: CASSYQGRLNYGYTF.